This T cell receptor beta chain was found in a study of T-cell reconstitution after alpha-beta-depleted transplantation in children. This clonotype was recorded many times. The antigen is unknown. Unique molecular identifiers were used in preparing the TCRbeta library. One entry per CDR3 protein results from TCRdb running MiXCR on the PCR reads. The sample consists of roughly 300,000 distinct CDR3 sequences, roughly 10% of them appearing once. The CDR3 has 15 residues. Germline values: CDR1 LGHNA, CDR2 YSLEER. V dropped 0 bases and J dropped 4 bases, with 11 bases sitting between them. Study-wide results and limits: Expanded graft clones, several hundred of them, were reportedly the source of alpha-beta T cells about two months after transplant. Elevated TCRbeta diversity at day 60 was traced, in some patients, to surviving recipient T cells and thymic progenitors. At the one-year point after transplant, T-cell counts and TCRbeta diversity were found to come mostly from T cells that had been newly produced.

The TCR comes from a male patient between 2 and 15 years old who had a stem cell transplant for chronic granulomatous disease, so the T cells may come from the graft donor. The sample here was peripheral blood, taken 180 days after TCRalphabeta/CD19-depleted stem cell transplant. J is TRBJ2-3 and V is TRBV4-3; a weak D match, TRBD2 (5 bases). The CDR3 DNA reads as TGCGCCAGCAGCCAAGATGAGGGTAGGGCAGATACGCAGTATTTT. Protein sequence: CASSQDEGRADTQYF.